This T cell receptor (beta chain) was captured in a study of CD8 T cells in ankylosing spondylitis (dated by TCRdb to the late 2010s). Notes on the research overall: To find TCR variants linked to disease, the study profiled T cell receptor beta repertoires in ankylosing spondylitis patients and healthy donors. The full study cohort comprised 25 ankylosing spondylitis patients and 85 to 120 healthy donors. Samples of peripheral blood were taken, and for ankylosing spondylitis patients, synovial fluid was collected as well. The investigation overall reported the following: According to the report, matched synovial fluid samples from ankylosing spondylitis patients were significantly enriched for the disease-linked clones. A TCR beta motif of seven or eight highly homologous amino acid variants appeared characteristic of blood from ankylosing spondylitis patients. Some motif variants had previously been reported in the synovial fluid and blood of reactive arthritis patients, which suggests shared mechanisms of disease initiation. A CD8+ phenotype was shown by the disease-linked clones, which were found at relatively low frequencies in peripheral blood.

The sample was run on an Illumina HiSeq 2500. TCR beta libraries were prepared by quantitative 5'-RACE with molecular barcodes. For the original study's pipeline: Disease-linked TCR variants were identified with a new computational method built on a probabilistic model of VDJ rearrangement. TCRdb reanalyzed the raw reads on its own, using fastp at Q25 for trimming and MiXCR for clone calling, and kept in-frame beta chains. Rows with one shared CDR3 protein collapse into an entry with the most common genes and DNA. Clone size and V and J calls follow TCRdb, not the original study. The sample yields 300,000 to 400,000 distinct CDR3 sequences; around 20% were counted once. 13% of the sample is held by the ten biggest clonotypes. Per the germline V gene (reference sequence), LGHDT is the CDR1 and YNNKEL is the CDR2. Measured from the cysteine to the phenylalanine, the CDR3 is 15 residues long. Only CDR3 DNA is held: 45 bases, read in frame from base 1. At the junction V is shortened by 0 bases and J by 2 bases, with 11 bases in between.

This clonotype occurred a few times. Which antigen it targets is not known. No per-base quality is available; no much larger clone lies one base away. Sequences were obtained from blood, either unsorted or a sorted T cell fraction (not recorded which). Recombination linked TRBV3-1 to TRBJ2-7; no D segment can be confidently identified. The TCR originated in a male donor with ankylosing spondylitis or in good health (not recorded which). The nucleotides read TGTGCCAGCAGCCAAGATGGCAGAAGAACCTACGAGCAGTACTTC. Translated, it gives CASSQDGRRTYEQYF.